The 9 T cell receptor beta chains reported below all come from one sample, sequenced in a study of cytomegalovirus exposure and HLA in healthy donors. TCRdb's table, derived via immunoSEQ multiplex PCR, lists solely in-frame clones and lacks some. The sample has around 300,000 clones; approximately 83% are singletons. Sample: PBMCs. The receptors come from a woman younger than 35 in good health and CMV-seronegative.

This sequence joins TRBV30 and TRBJ2-7, with D possibly being TRBD1 (5 bases). V was clipped by 0 bases and J by 7 bases, with 10 bases between them. CDR3 length equals 12 residues. Germline CDR1 GTSNPN, CDR2 SVGIG (reference sequence). The CDR3 sequence is CAWSVTGREQYF. The CDR3 nucleotides are TGTGCCTGGAGTGTAACAGGCCGGGAGCAGTACTTC.

The V call is TRBV5-4, the J call TRBJ2-1; unclear D gene. This CDR3 has 12 amino acids. V was cut by 4 bases and J by 5 bases, with 7 bases left in between. CDR1 and CDR2 from the germline V gene are SGHNT and YYREEE (reference sequence). CDR3 protein: CASSVEHNEQFF. The CDR3 coding sequence is TGTGCCAGCAGCGTTGAGCACAATGAGCAGTTCTTC.

The V and J genes are TRBV6-5 and TRBJ1-6; D is unclear. Germline values: CDR1 MNHEY, CDR2 SVGAGI. V lost 6 bases and J lost 1, with 10 bases in between. The CDR3 extends over 15 amino acids. In DNA form, the CDR3 reads TGTGCCAGCAGCCCCCGGCGGTCCTATAATTCACCCCTCCACTTT. Amino acids: CASSPRRSYNSPLHF.

The table lists this clone with a count of one. A read error may produce the germline difference seen at one junction end. This rearrangement joins TRBV10-2 to TRBJ2-1; no clear D gene. Germline CDR1 is WSHSY and CDR2 is SAAADI. The CDR3 extends over 15 amino acids. In DNA, the CDR3 is TGCGCCAGCAGTGAGATTGGCCCCTCCTTCAATGAGCAGTTCTTC. The encoded protein is CASSEIGPSFNEQFF.

The chain links TRBV4-3 to TRBJ2-7, with 7 nucleotides matching TRBD2. CDR1 is LGHNA, CDR2 YSLEER, per germline. J was trimmed by 3 bases and V by 0 bases; bases with no gene match: 8. There are 16 residues in the CDR3. The CDR3 region has the DNA TGCGCCAGCAGCCAAGATACTAGCGCGGTGATCTACGAGCAGTACTTC. It encodes CASSQDTSAVIYEQYF.

This chain connects TRBV6-5 to TRBJ1-2; TRBD1 is a possible D gene (5 bases). Germline-derived CDR1 and CDR2 are MNHEY and SVGAGI. V lost 7 bases to trimming and J lost 5 bases, with 17 bases between them. The CDR3 is 14 residues long. DNA for the CDR3: TGTGCCAGCAACATAGGCGGGGGAGGGTATGGCTACACCTTC. Amino acid sequence: CASNIGGGGYGYTF.

Concerning this clone itself: This sequence may be a read error, since a much larger clone differs from it by one base. The chain is built from TRBV4-1 and TRBJ2-1; 11 bases align to TRBD2. The germline V gene encodes CDR1 MGHRA and CDR2 YSYEKL. V lost 0 bases to trimming and J lost 3 bases; unmatched junction nucleotides: 1. This CDR3 region has 16 residues. CDR3 residues: CASSQDTSGSYNEQFF. CDR3 DNA sequence: TGCGCCAGCAGCCAAGATACTAGCGGGAGCTACAATGAGCAGTTCTTC.

The J gene is TRBJ1-2, the V gene TRBV7-2, with D maybe TRBD1 (6 bases). CDR1 and CDR2 from the germline V gene are SGHTA and FQGNSA. The ends were cut back, 4 bases at V and 4 bases at J, with 13 bases in the middle. The CDR3 has 14 amino acids. CDR3 in DNA: TGTGCCAGCAGCTCCGGGGGGGCTGTCTATGGCTACACCTTC. Encoded protein: CASSSGGAVYGYTF.

The chain uses TRBV2 and TRBJ2-1, with D possibly TRBD2 on 6 matching bases. The germline V gene has CDR1 SNHLY and CDR2 FYNNEI. The V end was cut by 2 bases, the J end by 15 bases, with 20 bases between. This CDR3 is 14 amino acids long. The CDR3 coding sequence is TGTGCCAGCAGTGAATTGGCTAGCGTCCCCCGGGGGTTCTTC. Amino acids: CASSELASVPRGFF.